What follows are 15 T cell receptor beta chains derived from one specimen sequenced in a study of control samples from healthy donors and cancer patients. The method was immunoSEQ multiplex PCR; TCRdb's version includes in-frame clones alone and lacks a portion of them. This sample has some 200,000 clones, with roughly 94% found just once. The sample consisted of blood. The receptors were gathered from a man over 45 in good health.

The chain couples TRBV5-4 to TRBJ1-2, with TRBD1 identical over 7 bases. The J segment lost 4 bases and the V segment lost 0 bases, leaving 3 bases of the junction unmatched. In germline, CDR1 is SGHNT, CDR2 YYREEE (reference sequence). The length of the CDR3 is 14 residues. This chain's CDR3 is CASSLVDRSYGYTF. The CDR3 DNA is TGTGCCAGCAGCTTGGTGGACAGGAGCTATGGCTACACCTTC.

This chain joins TRBV6-6 and TRBJ1-1; 11 bases line up with TRBD1. The CDR3 has 14 residues. Germline V CDR1 and CDR2: MNHNY, SVGAGI (reference sequence). The V segment lost 7 bases and the J segment 3 bases; nucleotides outside the gene matches: 4. The CDR3 DNA reads TGTGCCAGCACTCCGGGACAGGGGGACACTGAAGCTTTCTTT. Amino acid sequence: CASTPGQGDTEAFF.

The genes are TRBV5-4 and TRBJ2-3; tentative D call: TRBD2 (6 bases). Trimming removed 4 bases from V and 2 bases from J, with 17 bases in between. Per the germline V gene, CDR1 is SGHNT and CDR2 is YYREEE (reference sequence). The length of the CDR3 is 16 residues. The CDR3 DNA reads TGTGCCAGCAGCCCTGTGCGACTAGGGCACACAGATACGCAGTATTTT. Translating it yields CASSPVRLGHTDTQYF. Based on the CDR3 plus reference TRBV5-4 and TRBJ2-3, the full variable domain is ETGVTQSPTHLIKTRGQQVTLRCSSQSGHNTVSWYQQALGQGPQFIFQYYREEENGRGNFPPRFSGLQFPNYSSELNVNALELDDSALYLCASSPVRLGHTDTQYFGPGTRLTVL.

This chain uses TRBV21-1 with TRBJ2-6; the listed D gene, TRBD1, was not tested against the DNA. TRBV21-1 counts as a pseudogene. The CDR3 is 16 residues long. CDR3 sequence (DNA): TGTGCCAGCATCTCTCCCAGAATCTCTGGGGCCAACGTCCTGACTTTC. Protein sequence: CASISPRISGANVLTF.

V and J are TRBV28 and TRBJ2-7; no clear D. The CDR3 is 13 residues long. The V gene's germline CDR1 is MDHEN and CDR2 SYDVKM. Trimming pared 4 bases from V and 6 bases from J, leaving 13 bases between. Here the CDR3 DNA reads TGTGCCAGCAGTTGGGTAGACTCCGGCGAGCAGTACGTC. It yields the protein CASSWVDSGEQYV.

This clone is a singleton in its sample. V gene TRBV18 combines with J gene TRBJ1-1; 8 bases map to TRBD1. V gave up 0 bases and J gave up 5 bases; unmatched junction bases: 14. This CDR3 has 18 amino acids. The germline CDR1 and CDR2 sequences are KGHSH and LQKENI. DNA for the CDR3: TGTGCCAGCTCACCACCCAAGAGGGACAGGAGGGTTTTTACTGAAGCTTTCTTT. Translation gives CASSPPKRDRRVFTEAFF.

V is TRBV6-5 and J is TRBJ1-4; 10 bases agree with TRBD1. From germline, CDR1 is MNHEY and CDR2 SVGAGI. V was pared by 6 bases and J by 12 bases, with 10 bases of the junction left unmatched. CDR3 length equals 14 residues. CDR3 protein: CASSYDRGRRELFF. CDR3 nucleotides: TGTGCCAGCAGCTACGACAGGGGGCGCAGGGAACTGTTTTTT.

The CDR3, as DNA: TGTGCCAGCAGCTTGGCCAAGGCGGGCGTGAATGAGCAGTTCTTC. This sequence encodes CASSLAKAGVNEQFF. The V gene is TRBV5-6, the J gene TRBJ2-1; D is possibly TRBD2 (5 bases). Germline V gene lookup returns CDR1 SGHDT and CDR2 YYEEEE. V was pared by 0 bases and J by 7 bases, with 14 bases between. There are 15 residues in the CDR3.

The chain joins TRBV10-3 to TRBJ2-1, with D perhaps TRBD2 (7 bases). Germline loops: CDR1 ENHRY, CDR2 SYGVKD. V lost 6 bases, J lost 5 bases, and 20 bases lay in between. This CDR3 is built from 16 residues. CDR3 sequence: CAIRDSGGPRDNEQFF. CDR3 sequence (DNA): TGTGCCATCAGGGACTCCGGGGGGCCCCGGGACAATGAGCAGTTCTTC.

The chain is built from TRBV18 and TRBJ2-7; D gene unclear. V shed 2 bases and J shed 5 bases, with 10 bases lying between them. CDR1 KGHSH and CDR2 LQKENI come from the germline V gene. This CDR3 has 13 amino acids. CDR3 loop: CASSPAIDHEQYV. Written as DNA, the CDR3 is TGTGCCAGCTCACCAGCCATTGACCACGAGCAGTACGTC.

J is TRBJ2-5 and V is TRBV28, with no clear D. Per germline, CDR1 MDHEN and CDR2 SYDVKM. CDR3 size: 14 residues. Trimming shortened V by 8 bases and J by 2 bases, and 15 bases separated the two germline ends. This CDR3 reads CASGIAKGQETQYF. In DNA form, the CDR3 reads TGTGCCAGCGGAATCGCCAAAGGACAAGAGACCCAGTACTTC.

V gene TRBV24-1 combines with J gene TRBJ2-3; no clear D. The V end lost 5 bases, the J end lost 4 bases, and 9 bases lay between the germline ends. Germline CDR1 KGHDR, CDR2 SFDVKD. CDR3 length: 13 residues. CDR3 bases: TGTGCCACCAGTGTACCCCCTTCAGATACGCAGTATTTT. Residues: CATSVPPSDTQYF.

The rearrangement uses TRBV13 and TRBJ2-7, with 9 bases matching TRBD1. CDR1 PRHDT and CDR2 FYEKMQ come from the germline V gene (reference sequence). J was trimmed by 3 bases and V by 3 bases; bases with no gene match: 3. The CDR3 sequence is 14 residues long. The CDR3 sequence is CASSFRDRVYEQYF. The DNA for the CDR3 is TGTGCCAGCAGCTTCCGGGACAGGGTCTACGAGCAGTACTTC.

The rearrangement joins TRBV19 to TRBJ2-3, with 10 bases identical to TRBD2. The trim removed 7 bases at V and 0 bases at J, leaving 7 bases unmatched. Germline lookup yields CDR1 LNHDA and CDR2 SQIVND (reference sequence). This CDR3 has 16 amino acids. This CDR3 reads CASTRLAGLSTDTQYF. The CDR3 DNA reads TGTGCCAGTACCCGACTAGCGGGCCTTAGCACAGATACGCAGTATTTT.

The chain is built from TRBV5-1 and TRBJ1-4; D remains unclear. CDR1 and CDR2 (germline): SGHRS, YFSETQ. Trimming stripped 2 bases from V and 8 bases from J, with 10 bases between. The CDR3 totals 13 residues. CDR3 coding DNA: TGCGCCAGCAGCTTCCGGGAACGGGAAAAACTGTTTTTT. Translating gives CASSFREREKLFF.